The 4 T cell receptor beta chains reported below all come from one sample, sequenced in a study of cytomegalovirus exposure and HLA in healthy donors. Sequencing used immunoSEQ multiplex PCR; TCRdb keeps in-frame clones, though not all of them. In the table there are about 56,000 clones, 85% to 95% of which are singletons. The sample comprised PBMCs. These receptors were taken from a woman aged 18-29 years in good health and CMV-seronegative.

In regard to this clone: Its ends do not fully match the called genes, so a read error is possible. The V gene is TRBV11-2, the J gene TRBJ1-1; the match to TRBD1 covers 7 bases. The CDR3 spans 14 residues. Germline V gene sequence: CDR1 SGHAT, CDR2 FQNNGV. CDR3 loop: CASTLTGVNTEAFF. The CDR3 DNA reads TGTGCCAGCACCTTAACAGGGGTGAACACTGAAGCTTTCTTT. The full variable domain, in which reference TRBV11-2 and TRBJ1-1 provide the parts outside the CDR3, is EAGVAQSPRYKIIEKRQSVAFWCNPISGHATLYWYQQILGQGPKLLIQFQNNGVVDDSQLPKDRFSAERLKGVDSTLKIQPAKLEDSAVYLCASTLTGVNTEAFFGQGTRLTVV.

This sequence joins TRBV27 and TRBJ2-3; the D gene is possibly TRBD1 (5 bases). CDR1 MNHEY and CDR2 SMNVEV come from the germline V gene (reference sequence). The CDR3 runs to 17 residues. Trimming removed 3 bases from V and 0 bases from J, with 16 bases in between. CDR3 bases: TGTGCCAGCAGTTTCCTTCCCTCTAGGGGCAGCACAGATACGCAGTATTTT. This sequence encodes CASSFLPSRGSTDTQYF.

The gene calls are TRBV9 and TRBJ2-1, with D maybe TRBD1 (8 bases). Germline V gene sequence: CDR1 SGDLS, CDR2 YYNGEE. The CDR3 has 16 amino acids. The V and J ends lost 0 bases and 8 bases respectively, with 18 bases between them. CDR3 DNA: TGTGCCAGCAGCGTAGCCGACAGGGGAGGGGGTGATGAGCAGTTCTTC. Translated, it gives CASSVADRGGGDEQFF.

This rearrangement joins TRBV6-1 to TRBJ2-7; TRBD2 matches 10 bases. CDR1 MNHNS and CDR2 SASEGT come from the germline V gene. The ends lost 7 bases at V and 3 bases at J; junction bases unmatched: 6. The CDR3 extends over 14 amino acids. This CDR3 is CASTLAGGLYEQYF. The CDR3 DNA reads TGTGCCAGCACCTTAGCGGGGGGTCTCTACGAGCAGTACTTC.